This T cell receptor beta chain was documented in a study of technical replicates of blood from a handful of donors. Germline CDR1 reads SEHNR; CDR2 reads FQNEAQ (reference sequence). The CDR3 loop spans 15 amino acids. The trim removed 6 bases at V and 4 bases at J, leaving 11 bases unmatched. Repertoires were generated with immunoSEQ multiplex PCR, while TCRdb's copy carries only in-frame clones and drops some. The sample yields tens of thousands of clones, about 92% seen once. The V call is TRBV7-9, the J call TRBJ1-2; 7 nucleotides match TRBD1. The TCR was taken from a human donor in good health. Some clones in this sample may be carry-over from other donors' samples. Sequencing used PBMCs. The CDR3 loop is CASSRSGTVGYGYTF. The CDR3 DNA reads TGTGCCAGCAGTAGATCCGGGACAGTCGGCTATGGCTACACCTTC.